The source of this T cell receptor (beta chain) is a study of cytomegalovirus exposure and HLA in healthy donors. General observations from the study: Through in vitro validation, three CMV-associated chains were shown to be specific for CMV antigens. The authors listed 164 TCR beta chains as cytomegalovirus-associated.

V was clipped by 3 bases and J by 2 bases; unmatched bases: 13. The CDR3 totals 18 residues. Germline CDR1 reads MGHRA; CDR2 reads YSYEKL. Method: immunoSEQ multiplex PCR; TCRdb's copy keeps in-frame clones and lacks some. This sample has some 140,000 clones, with just under 90% found just once. As regards this clone: The antigen remains unidentified.

The TCR sequence derives from a woman aged 25 to 39 in good health and CMV-seropositive. This chain joins TRBV4-1 and TRBJ1-2, with TRBD1 matching over 9 bases. The sequencing input was PBMCs. DNA for the CDR3: TGCGCCAGCAGCCAGCCCACGTCGGGGACAGGGATGAACTATGGCTACACCTTC. As protein: CASSQPTSGTGMNYGYTF.